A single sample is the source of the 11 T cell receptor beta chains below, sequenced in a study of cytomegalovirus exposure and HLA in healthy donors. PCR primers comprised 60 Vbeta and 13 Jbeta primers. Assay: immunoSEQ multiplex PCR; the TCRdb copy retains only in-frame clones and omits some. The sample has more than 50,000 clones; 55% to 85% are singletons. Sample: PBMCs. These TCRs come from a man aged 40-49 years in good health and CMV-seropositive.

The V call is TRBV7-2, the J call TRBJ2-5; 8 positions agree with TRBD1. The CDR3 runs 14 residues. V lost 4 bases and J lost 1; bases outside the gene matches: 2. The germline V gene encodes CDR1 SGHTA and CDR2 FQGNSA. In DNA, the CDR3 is TGTGCCAGCAGCTCAGACAGGGGCCAAGAGACCCAGTACTTC. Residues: CASSSDRGQETQYF.

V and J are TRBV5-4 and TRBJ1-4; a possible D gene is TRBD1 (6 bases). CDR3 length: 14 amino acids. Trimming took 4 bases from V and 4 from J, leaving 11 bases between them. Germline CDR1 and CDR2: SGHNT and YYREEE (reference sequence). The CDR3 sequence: CASSEGGINEKLFF. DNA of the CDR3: TGTGCCAGCAGCGAAGGGGGAATTAATGAAAAACTGTTTTTT.

This CDR3 is CASSFYHTGEETQYF. For the CDR3, the DNA is TGTGCCAGCAGCTTCTACCATACAGGGGAAGAGACCCAGTACTTC. V gene TRBV7-8 combines with J gene TRBJ2-5; 7 bases map to TRBD1. J lost 3 bases, V lost 3 bases, and 7 bases had no gene match. The CDR3 consists of 15 residues. Germline assignment: CDR1 SGHVS and CDR2 FQNEAQ.

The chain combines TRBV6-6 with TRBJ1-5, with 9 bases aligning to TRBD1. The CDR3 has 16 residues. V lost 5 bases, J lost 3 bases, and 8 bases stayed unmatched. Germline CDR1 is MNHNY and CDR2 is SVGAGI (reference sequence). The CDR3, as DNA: TGTGCCAGCAGTCACCGGGACAGGGTGAACAATCAGCCCCAGCATTTT. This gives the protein CASSHRDRVNNQPQHF.

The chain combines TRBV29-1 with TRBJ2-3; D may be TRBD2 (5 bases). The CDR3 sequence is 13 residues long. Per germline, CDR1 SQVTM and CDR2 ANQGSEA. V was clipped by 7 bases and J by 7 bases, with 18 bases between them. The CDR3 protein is CSAANGRANTQYF. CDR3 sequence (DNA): TGCAGCGCCGCCAACGGGCGGGCTAATACGCAGTATTTT.

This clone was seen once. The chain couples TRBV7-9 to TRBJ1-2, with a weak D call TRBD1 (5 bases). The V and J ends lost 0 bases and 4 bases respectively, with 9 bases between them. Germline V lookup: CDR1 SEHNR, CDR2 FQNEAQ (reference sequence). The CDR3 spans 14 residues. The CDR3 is CASSLAQGSYGYTF. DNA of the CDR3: TGTGCCAGCAGCTTAGCGCAGGGATCCTATGGCTACACCTTC.

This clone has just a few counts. The CDR3 DNA reads as TGTGCCAGCAGCCTACTAGCGCGGACCTACAATGAGCAGTTCTTC. Its protein product is CASSLLARTYNEQFF. V is TRBV7-9 and J is TRBJ2-1, with 7 bases aligning to TRBD2. CDR3 length: 15 amino acids. Germline V gene lookup returns CDR1 SEHNR and CDR2 FQNEAQ (reference sequence). The J segment lost 2 bases and the V segment lost 5 bases, leaving 6 bases of the junction unmatched.

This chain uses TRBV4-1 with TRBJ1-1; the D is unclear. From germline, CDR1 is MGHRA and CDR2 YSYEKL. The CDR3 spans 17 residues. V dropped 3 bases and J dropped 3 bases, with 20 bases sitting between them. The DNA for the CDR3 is TGCGCCAGCAGCCATCCGAGTCTTGGTGGGGAGCACACTGAAGCTTTCTTT. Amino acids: CASSHPSLGGEHTEAFF.

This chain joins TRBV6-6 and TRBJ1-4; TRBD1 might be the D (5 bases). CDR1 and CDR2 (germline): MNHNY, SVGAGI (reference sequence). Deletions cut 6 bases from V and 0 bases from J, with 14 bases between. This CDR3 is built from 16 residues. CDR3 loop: CASRQGDTSTNEKLFF. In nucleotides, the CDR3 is TGTGCCAGCAGGCAGGGCGACACTTCAACTAATGAAAAACTGTTTTTT.

Here the CDR3 reads CASEQTSGGETQYF. The CDR3 DNA follows: TGCGCCTCCGAACAGACATCAGGGGGAGAGACCCAGTACTTC. The chain combines TRBV5-1 with TRBJ2-5, with TRBD1 matching over 7 bases. The CDR3 has 14 residues. The J segment lost 4 bases and the V segment lost 10 bases, leaving 13 bases of the junction unmatched. Germline V lookup: CDR1 SGHRS, CDR2 YFSETQ.

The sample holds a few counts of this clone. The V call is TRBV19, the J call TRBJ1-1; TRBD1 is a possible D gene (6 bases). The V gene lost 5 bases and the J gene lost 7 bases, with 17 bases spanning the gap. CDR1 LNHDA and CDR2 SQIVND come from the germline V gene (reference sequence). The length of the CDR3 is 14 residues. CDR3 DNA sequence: TGTGCCAGTAGTTCCGAGACAGGTCGGGTTGAAGCTTTCTTT. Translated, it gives CASSSETGRVEAFF.